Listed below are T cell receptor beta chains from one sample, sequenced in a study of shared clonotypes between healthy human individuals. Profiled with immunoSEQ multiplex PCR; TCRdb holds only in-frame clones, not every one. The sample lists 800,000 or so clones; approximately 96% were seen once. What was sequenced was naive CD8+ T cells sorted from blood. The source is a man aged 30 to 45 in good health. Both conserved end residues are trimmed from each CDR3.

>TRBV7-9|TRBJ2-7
ASSLGQNYEQY
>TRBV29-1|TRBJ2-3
SVQGLAGGVGTDTQY
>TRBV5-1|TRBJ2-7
ASSLEQGSSYEQY
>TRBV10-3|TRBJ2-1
ASGGGHANEQF
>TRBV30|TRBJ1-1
AWSVLVRGLNTEAF
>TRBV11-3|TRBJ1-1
ASSFGGTEAF
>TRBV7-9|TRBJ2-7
ASSLFGLTVSYEQY
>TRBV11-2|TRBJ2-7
ASSLAGSGGYEQY
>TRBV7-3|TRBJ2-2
ASSDTGRGTGELF
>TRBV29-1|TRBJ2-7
SGGDSYEQY
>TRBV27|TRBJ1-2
ASSLWGRDGYT
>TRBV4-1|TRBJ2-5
ASSQGSGIQETQY
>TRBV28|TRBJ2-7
ASSLWTSDEQY
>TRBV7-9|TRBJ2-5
ASSLPGEETQY
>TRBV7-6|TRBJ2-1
ASSLETGFNEQF
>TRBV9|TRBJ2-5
ASSVGLAGGPEETQY
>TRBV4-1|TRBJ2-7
ASSLRQGAYEQY
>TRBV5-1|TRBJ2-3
ASSSRRDTQY
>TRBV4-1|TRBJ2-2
ASSQERVNTGELF
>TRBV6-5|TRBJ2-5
ASSYSRGSETQY
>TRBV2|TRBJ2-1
ASSRVAYNEQF
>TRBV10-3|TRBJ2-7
AITDTGQGSYEQY
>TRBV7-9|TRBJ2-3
ASSQEGGLNTQY
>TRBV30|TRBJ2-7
AWSLGPSYEQY
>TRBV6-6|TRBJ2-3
ASSPVVAKDPDTQY
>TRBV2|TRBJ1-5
ASRGTTGDNSNQPQH
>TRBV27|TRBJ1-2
ASSPNGQAPNYGYT
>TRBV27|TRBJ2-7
ASSLSGLADYEQY
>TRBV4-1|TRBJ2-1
ASSQDRSYNEQF
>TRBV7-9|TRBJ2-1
ASSRQEQF
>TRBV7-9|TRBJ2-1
ASSQPTENNEQF
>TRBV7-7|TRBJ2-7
ASSSGQGLLYEQY
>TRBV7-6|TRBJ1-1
ASSLELNTEAF
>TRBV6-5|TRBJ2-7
ASSLRTGETYEQY
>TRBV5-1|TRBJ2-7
ASSLQSGSRNEQY
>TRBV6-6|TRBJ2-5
ASRIGTPYQETQY
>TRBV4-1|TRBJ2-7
ASSPRATGAAPYEQY
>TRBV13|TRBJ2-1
ASRKTDNEQF
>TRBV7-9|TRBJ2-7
ASSFRTGTTYEQY
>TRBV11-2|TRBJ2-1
ASSLLQVGEF
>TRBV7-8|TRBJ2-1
ASSPPGSGSGLNEQF